Detailed here is one T cell receptor (beta chain). Noted time point: peripheral blood 6 weeks after treatment start. Trimming cost V 6 bases and J 4 bases, with 21 bases left between them. Per germline, CDR1 LNHDA and CDR2 SQIVND (reference sequence). This CDR3 spans 16 amino acids. The sample comes from a study of PD-L1 blockade in urothelial cancer. Study-level background: Beginning around 2014, patients received atezolizumab, given as 1,200 mg intravenously every 3 weeks. Among blood samples, the median T cell count was some 140,000. Each participant's history included 0 to 3 prior chemotherapy regimens.

Method: immunoSEQ multiplex PCR; TCRdb's copy keeps in-frame clones and lacks some. The sample lists 40,000 to 60,000 clones, 80% to 90% occurring once. The genes are TRBV19 and TRBJ1-2, with no clear D. The sequence was collected from a man aged 65 to 79 with urothelial cancer. The source was PBMCs, collected around atezolizumab (anti-PD-L1) treatment. Here the CDR3 DNA reads TGTGCCAGTAGCCAACCAAGGGAGGGTTTAGTCTATGGCTACACCTTC. Protein product: CASSQPREGLVYGYTF.